This T cell receptor (beta chain) stems from a study of blood T cells in healthy people across ages. General study findings and limits: Naive CD4+ cells and diversity were both higher in long-lived donors than in aged donors. Estimates of diversity drawn from one million T cells were considered underestimates. Per-million-T-cell TCR beta diversity fell roughly linearly with age.

Each donor supplied roughly 9.1 milliliters of peripheral blood. The CDR3 spans 15 residues. The ends were cut back, 2 bases at V and 4 bases at J, with 11 bases in the middle. Per germline, CDR1 SGHTA and CDR2 FQGNSA. As regards this clonotype: Its antigen is not identified.

It was with a sample-barcoded 5' primer and a J-beta primer mix that a second PCR of roughly 6 to 12 cycles was run. In TCRdb, the 5' RACE reads were re-called with MiXCR into one record per CDR3 protein. The table includes approximately 1.5 million distinct CDR3 sequences, 40% to 45% detected once. The chain recombines TRBV7-2 with TRBJ2-2; tentative D call: TRBD2 (6 bases). The material sequenced was blood. The TCR originated in a woman under 30 in good health. CDR3: CASSLLWGVTGELFF. CDR3 nucleotides: TGTGCCAGCAGCTTATTGTGGGGGGTCACCGGGGAGCTGTTTTTT. The full variable domain, in which reference TRBV7-2 and TRBJ2-2 provide the parts outside the CDR3, is GAGVSQSPSNKVTEKGKDVELRCDPISGHTALYWYRQSLGQGLEFLIYFQGNSAPDKSGLPSDRFSAERTGGSVSTLTIQRTQQEDSAVYLCASSLLWGVTGELFFGEGSRLTVL.